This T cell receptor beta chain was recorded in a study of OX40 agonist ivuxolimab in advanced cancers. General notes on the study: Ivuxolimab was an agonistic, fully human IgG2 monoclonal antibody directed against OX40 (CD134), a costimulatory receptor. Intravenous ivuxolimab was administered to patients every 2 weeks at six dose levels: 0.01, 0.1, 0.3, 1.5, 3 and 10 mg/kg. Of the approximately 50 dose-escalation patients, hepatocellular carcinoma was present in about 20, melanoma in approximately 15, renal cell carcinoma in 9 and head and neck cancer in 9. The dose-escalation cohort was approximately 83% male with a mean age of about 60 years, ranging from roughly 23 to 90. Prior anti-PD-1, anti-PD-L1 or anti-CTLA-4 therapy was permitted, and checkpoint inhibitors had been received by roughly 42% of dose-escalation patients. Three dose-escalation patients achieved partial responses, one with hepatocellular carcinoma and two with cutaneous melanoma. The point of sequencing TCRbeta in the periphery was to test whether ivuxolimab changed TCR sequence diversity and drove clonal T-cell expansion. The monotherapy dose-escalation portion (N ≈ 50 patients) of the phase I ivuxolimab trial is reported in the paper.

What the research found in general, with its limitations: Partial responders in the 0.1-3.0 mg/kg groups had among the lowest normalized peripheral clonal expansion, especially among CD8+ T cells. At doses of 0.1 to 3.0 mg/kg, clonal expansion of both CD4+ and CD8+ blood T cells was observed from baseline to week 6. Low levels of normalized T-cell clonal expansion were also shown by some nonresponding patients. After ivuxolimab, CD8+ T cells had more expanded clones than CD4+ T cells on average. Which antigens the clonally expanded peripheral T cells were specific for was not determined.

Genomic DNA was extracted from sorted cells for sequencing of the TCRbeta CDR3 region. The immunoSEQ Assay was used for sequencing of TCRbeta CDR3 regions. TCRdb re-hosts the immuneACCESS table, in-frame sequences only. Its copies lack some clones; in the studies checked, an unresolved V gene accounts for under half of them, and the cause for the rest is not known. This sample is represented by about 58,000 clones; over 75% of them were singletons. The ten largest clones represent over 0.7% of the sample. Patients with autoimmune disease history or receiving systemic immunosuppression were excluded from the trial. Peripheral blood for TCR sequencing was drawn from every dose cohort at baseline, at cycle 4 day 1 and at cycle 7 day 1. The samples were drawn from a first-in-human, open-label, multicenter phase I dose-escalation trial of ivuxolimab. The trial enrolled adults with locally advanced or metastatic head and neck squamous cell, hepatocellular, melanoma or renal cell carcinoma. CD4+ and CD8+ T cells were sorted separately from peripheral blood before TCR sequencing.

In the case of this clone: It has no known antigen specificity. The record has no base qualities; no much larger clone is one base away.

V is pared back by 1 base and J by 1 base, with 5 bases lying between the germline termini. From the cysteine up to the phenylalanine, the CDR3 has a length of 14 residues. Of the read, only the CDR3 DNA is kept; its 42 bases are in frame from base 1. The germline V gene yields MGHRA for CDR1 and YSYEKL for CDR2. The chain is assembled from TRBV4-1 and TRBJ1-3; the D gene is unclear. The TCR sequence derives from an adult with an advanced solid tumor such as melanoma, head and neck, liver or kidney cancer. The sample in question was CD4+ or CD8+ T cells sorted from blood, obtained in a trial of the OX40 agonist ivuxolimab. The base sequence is TGCGCCAGCAGCCAAGCAGGATCTGGAAACACCATATATTTT. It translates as CASSQAGSGNTIYF.